This TCR beta chain was identified during a study of Ad26.COV2.S vaccination and SARS-CoV-2 variants. Germline V gene lookup returns CDR1 SGHTA and CDR2 FQGNSA. The CDR3 loop spans 16 amino acids. V was clipped by 3 bases and J by 10 bases; unmatched bases: 10. Produced via immunoSEQ multiplex PCR; TCRdb's table is partial and in-frame only. The table records about 350,000 clones, about 88% of them present only once. Treatment described: some 20 received Ad26.COV2.S at low or high dose, single or two shots; several received placebo; per-sample allocation not given. Collection of samples fell on day 63 after the first vaccine or placebo injection.

The starting material was peripheral blood, obtained in a trial of Ad26.COV2.S vaccine versus placebo. This TCR was sampled from a person aged 18-60 years who received the Ad26.COV2.S COVID-19 vaccine or a placebo. The chain links TRBV7-2 to TRBJ1-6; 9 bases match TRBD1. The CDR3 coding sequence is TGTGCCAGCAGCTTCACTACCGGGACAGGGTGGTCACCCCTCCACTTT. It translates to CASSFTTGTGWSPLHF.